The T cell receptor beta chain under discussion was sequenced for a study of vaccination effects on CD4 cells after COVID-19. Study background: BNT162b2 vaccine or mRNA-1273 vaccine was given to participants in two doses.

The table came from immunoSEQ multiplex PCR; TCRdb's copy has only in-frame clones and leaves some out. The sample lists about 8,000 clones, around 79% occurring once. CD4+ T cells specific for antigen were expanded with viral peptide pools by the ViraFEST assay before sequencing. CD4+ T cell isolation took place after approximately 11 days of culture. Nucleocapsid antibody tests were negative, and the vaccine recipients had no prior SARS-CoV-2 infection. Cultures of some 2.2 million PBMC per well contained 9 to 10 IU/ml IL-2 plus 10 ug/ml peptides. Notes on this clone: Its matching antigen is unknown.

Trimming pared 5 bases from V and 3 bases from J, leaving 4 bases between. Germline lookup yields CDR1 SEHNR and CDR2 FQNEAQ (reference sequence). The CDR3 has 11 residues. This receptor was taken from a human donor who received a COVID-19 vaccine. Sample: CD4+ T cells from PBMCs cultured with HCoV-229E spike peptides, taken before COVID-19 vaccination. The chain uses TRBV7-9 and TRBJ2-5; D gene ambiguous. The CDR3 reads CASSGEETQYF. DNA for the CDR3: TGTGCCAGCAGCGGGGAAGAGACCCAGTACTTC.